This TCR beta chain was observed in a study of Ad26.COV2.S vaccination and SARS-CoV-2 variants. Indicated treatment: about 20 received Ad26.COV2.S at low or high dose, single or two shots; roughly 5 received placebo; per-sample allocation not given. Specimen acquisition occurred on day 63 following the initial vaccine or placebo injection. This table comes from immunoSEQ multiplex PCR, and its TCRdb copy is limited to in-frame clones, with some not included. The sample includes around 300,000 clones, 75% to 90% seen only once; the top ten take 5%. On this clone itself: At one of its ends the junction is not consistent with the germline gene, which may arise from a read error.

This CDR3 comprises 12 residues. Germline values: CDR1 SGHRS, CDR2 YFSETQ. This TCR derives from a person aged 18 to 65 who received the Ad26.COV2.S COVID-19 vaccine or a placebo. This chain joins TRBV5-1 and TRBJ2-5, with D perhaps TRBD2 (5 bases). This specimen was peripheral blood, taken in a trial of Ad26.COV2.S vaccine versus placebo. The CDR3 here is CASSRTGDTRHF. The DNA of the CDR3 is TGCGCCAGCAGCCGAACCGGGGATACCAGGCACTTC.